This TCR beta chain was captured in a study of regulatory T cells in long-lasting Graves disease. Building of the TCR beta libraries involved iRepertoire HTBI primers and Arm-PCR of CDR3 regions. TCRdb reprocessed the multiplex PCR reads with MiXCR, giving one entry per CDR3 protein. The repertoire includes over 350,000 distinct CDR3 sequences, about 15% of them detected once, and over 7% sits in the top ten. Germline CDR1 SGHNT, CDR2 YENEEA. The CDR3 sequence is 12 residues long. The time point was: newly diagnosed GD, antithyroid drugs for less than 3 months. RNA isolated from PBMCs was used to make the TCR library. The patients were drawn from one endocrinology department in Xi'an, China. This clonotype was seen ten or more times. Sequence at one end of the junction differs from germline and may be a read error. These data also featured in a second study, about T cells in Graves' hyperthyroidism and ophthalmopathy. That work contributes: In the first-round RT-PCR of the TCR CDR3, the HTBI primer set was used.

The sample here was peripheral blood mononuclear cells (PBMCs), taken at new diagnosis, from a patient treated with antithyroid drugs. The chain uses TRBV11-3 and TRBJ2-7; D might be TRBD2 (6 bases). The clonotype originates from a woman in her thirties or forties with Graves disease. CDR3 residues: CASSGRTGTPLF. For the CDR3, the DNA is TGTGCCAGCAGCGGCCGGACCGGGACTCCCCTCTTC.